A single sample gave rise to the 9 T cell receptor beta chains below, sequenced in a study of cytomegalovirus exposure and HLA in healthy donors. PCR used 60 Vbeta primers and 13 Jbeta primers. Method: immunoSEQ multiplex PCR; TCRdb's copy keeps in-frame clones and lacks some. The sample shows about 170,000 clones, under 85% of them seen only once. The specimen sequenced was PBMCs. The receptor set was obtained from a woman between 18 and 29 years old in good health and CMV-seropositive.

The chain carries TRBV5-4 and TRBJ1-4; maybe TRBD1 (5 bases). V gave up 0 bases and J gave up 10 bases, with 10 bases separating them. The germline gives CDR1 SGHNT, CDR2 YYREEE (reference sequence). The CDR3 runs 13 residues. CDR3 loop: CASSLDRPGKLFF. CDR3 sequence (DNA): TGTGCCAGCAGCTTGGACAGGCCGGGAAAACTGTTTTTT.

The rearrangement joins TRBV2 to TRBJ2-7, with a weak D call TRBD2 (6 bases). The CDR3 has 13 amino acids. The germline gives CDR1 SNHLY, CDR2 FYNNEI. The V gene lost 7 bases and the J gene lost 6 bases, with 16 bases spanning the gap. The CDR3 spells CASKGQLGSEQYF. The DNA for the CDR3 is TGTGCCAGCAAAGGCCAACTCGGGAGCGAGCAGTACTTC.

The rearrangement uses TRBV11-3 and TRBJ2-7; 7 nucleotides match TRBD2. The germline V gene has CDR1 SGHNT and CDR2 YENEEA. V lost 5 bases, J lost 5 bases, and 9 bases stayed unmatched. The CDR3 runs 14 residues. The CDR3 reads CASSKAGESDEQYF. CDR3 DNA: TGTGCCAGCAGCAAGGCGGGGGAATCGGACGAGCAGTACTTC.

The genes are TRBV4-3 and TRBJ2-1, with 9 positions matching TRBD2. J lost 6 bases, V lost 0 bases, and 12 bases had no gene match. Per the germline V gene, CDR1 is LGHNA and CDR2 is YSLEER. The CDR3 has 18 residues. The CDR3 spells CASSQDLAGGRKSNEQFF. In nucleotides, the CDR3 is TGCGCCAGCAGCCAAGATTTGGCGGGGGGGAGGAAGAGCAATGAGCAGTTCTTC.

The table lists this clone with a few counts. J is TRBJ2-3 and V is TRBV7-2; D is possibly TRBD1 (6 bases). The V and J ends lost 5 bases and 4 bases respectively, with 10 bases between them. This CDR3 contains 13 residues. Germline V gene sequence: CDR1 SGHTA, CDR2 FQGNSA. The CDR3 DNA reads TGTGCCAGCAGCCAGGGGATTTCAGATACGCAGTATTTT. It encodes CASSQGISDTQYF.

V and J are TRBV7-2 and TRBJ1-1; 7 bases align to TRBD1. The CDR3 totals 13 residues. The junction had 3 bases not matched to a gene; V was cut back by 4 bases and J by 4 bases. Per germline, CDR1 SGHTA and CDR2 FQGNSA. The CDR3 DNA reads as TGTGCCAGCAGCTCAGACAGGGCCACTGAAGCTTTCTTT. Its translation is CASSSDRATEAFF.

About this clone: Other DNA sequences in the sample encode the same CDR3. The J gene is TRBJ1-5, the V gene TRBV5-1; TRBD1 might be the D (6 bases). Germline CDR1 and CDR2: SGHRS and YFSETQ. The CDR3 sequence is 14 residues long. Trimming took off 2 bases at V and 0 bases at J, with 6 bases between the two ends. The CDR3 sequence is CASSLGGSNQPQHF. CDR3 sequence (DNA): TGCGCCAGCAGCTTAGGGGGTAGCAATCAGCCCCAGCATTTT. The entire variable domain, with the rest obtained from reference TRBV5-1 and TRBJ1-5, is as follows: KAGVTQTPRYLIKTRGQQVTLSCSPISGHRSVSWYQQTPGQGLQFLFEYFSETQRNKGNFPGRFSGRQFSNSRSEMNVSTLELGDSALYLCASSLGGSNQPQHFGDGTRLSIL.

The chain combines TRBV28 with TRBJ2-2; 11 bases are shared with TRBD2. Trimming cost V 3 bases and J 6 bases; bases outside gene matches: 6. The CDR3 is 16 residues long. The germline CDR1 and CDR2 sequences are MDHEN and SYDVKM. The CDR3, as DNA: TGTGCCAGCAGTTTTAATAGCGGGGGGGCGCCCGGGGAGCTGTTTTTT. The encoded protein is CASSFNSGGAPGELFF. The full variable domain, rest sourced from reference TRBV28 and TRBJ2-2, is DVKVTQSSRYLVKRTGEKVFLECVQDMDHENMFWYRQDPGLGLRLIYFSYDVKMKEKGDIPEGYSVSREKKERFSLILESASTNQTSMYLCASSFNSGGAPGELFFGEGSRLTVL.

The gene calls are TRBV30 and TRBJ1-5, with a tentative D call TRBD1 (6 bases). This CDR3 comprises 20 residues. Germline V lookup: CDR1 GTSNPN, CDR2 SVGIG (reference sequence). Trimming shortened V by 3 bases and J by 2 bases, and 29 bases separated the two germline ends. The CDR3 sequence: CAWSPEAGTSLARRNQPQHF. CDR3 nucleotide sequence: TGTGCCTGGAGCCCCGAAGCAGGGACAAGTTTGGCTCGACGCAATCAGCCCCAGCATTTT.